The clone carrying this T cell receptor (beta chain) was detected many times. Its specificity is not known. TCRdb ran MiXCR on the 5' RACE reads and lists one entry per CDR3 protein. The data show roughly 99,000 distinct CDR3 sequences, less than 6% seen once. These data come from a study of T cells after yellow fever vaccination. Looked up from germline, CDR1 is SGHTA and CDR2 is FQGNSA. The CDR3 length is 15 residues. The germline V and J ends were trimmed by 5 bases and 0 bases, with 13 bases remaining between them. Overall study findings and caveats: FACS-sorted repertoires could harbor abundant contaminating bulk-population clonotypes.

This chain links TRBV7-2 with TRBJ2-5, with D tentatively TRBD2 (6 bases). Sample: CD8+ T cells sorted from PBMCs, taken 10 days after the yellow fever booster vaccination. This sequence was found in a man between 18 and 29 years old who received the YFV17D yellow fever vaccine. The CDR3 nucleotides are TGTGCCAGCAGCCGAATCGGGACTTACCAAGAGACCCAGTACTTC. It yields the protein CASSRIGTYQETQYF.